Here is one TCR beta chain with its context. Its antigen is currently unknown. The sample comes from a study of cytomegalovirus exposure and HLA in healthy donors. On the study more broadly: Drawn from HLA-typed donors, 65 million to 100 million unique TCRs were held in an early data release. Within the Caucasian-associated ancestry cluster were approximately 77% of the 300 to 450 genotyped donors.

The PCR had 60 Vbeta and 13 Jbeta primers. Measured with immunoSEQ multiplex PCR; TCRdb has only the in-frame clones, and not every one. The sample carries around 170,000 clones, roughly 76% recorded once. Study-level points and caveats: Across donors, presence/absence analyses took sequencing depth to be roughly uniform. Within the data, a cluster of highly shared sequence variants was likely a sequencing artifact.

This CDR3 spans 14 amino acids. CDR1 LNHDA and CDR2 SQIVND come from the germline V gene (reference sequence). V shed 4 bases, J shed 13 bases, and the junction held 12 bases outside the gene matches. This TCR was recovered from a man aged 40-49 years in good health and CMV-seropositive. The rearrangement links TRBV19 to TRBJ2-1; 8 bases fit TRBD2. Material: PBMCs. CDR3 coding DNA: TGTGCCAGTAGTAACGCCGGGACTAGTGCGTTTCAGTTCTTC. This translates into CASSNAGTSAFQFF.